This T cell receptor beta chain was sequenced in a study of blood T cell repertoires in COVID-19. The CDR3 extends over 17 amino acids. Assay: immunoSEQ multiplex PCR; the TCRdb copy retains only in-frame clones and omits some. Among nearly 200,000 clones, roughly 79% were seen once, and the ten largest hold 6.9%. This chain links TRBV21-1 with TRBJ1-6. TRBV21-1 is shown as a pseudogene. This TCR derives from a human donor with acute or convalescent COVID-19. The donor label of this sample is uncertain. The source material was peripheral blood. The chain's CDR3 is CASSPLMGGGDNSPLHF. The CDR3 DNA reads TGTGCCAGCAGCCCATTAATGGGGGGAGGGGATAATTCACCCCTCCACTTT.